The entry that follows covers one TCR beta chain sequence. Its target is unknown. The data originate from a study of T cells in Graves' hyperthyroidism and ophthalmopathy. Study outcomes and limitations: Ophthalmopathy onset followed model prediction by a median around 6.9 months.

The source material, RNA transcripts, was used to amplify TCR beta CDR3 regions. With the HTBI primer set, the TCR CDR3 went through a first round of RT-PCR. TCRdb used MiXCR to reprocess the multiplex PCR reads, holding one entry per CDR3 protein. This sample yields around 340,000 distinct CDR3 sequences, of which 15% to 20% are seen a single time; around 50% belongs to the top ten. Per germline, CDR1 WNHNN and CDR2 SYGVQD (reference sequence). J lost 1 base, V lost 10 bases, and 11 bases had no gene match. CDR3 length equals 17 residues. The TCR sequence derives from a woman aged 45 to 65 with Graves' hyperthyroidism. Sequencing was done on a sample of blood. This rearrangement joins TRBV10-1 to TRBJ2-1; TRBD2 aligns across 12 bases. The CDR3: CANSRSTSGGSYNEQFF. CDR3 coding DNA: TGCGCCAACTCCCGGTCGACTAGCGGGGGTTCCTACAATGAGCAGTTCTTC.